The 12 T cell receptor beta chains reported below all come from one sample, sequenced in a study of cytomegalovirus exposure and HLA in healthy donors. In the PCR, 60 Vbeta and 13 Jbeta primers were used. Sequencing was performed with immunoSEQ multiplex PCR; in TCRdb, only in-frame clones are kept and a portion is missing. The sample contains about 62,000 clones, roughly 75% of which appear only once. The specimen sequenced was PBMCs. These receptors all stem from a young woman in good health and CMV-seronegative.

The CDR3 coding sequence is TGTGCCAGCAGCCCAACCCCACAGGGCGCGTATGGCTACACCTTC. This codes for CASSPTPQGAYGYTF. This chain uses TRBV7-2 with TRBJ1-2; possibly TRBD1 for D (6 bases). Germline CDR1 is SGHTA and CDR2 is FQGNSA. The CDR3 is 15 residues long. The ends were cut back, 5 bases at V and 5 bases at J, with 18 bases in the middle.

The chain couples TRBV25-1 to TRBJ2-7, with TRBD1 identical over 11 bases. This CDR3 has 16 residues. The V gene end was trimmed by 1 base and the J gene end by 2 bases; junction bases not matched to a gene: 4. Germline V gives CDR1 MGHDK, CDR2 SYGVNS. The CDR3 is CASSELGQGETYEQYF. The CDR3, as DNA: TGTGCCAGCAGTGAATTGGGACAGGGGGAAACCTACGAGCAGTACTTC.

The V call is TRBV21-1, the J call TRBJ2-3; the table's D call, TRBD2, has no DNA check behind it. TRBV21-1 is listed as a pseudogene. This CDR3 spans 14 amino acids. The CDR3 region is CARGLADRTDTQYF. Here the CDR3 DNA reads TGTGCCAGGGGACTAGCGGACCGCACAGATACGCAGTATTTT.

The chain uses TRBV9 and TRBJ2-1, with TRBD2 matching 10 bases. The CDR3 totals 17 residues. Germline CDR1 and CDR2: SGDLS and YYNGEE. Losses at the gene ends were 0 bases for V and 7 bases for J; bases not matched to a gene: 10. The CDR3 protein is CASSVDPLAGVGNEQFF. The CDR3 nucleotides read TGTGCCAGCAGCGTAGATCCCCTAGCGGGAGTCGGGAATGAGCAGTTCTTC. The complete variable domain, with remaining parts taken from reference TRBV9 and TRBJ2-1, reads DSGVTQTPKHLITATGQRVTLRCSPRSGDLSVYWYQQSLDQGLQFLIQYYNGEERAKGNILERFSAQQFPDLHSELNLSSLELGDSALYFCASSVDPLAGVGNEQFFGPGTRLTVL.

CDR3 protein: CASCLAGIGEQYF. The CDR3 nucleotides read TGTGCCAGCTGTCTAGCGGGAATAGGGGAGCAGTACTTC. The V gene is TRBV6-1, the J gene TRBJ2-7; 9 bases agree with TRBD2. The length of the CDR3 is 13 residues. CDR1 and CDR2 from the germline V gene are MNHNS and SASEGT. V lost 8 bases to trimming and J lost 7 bases; unmatched junction nucleotides: 9.

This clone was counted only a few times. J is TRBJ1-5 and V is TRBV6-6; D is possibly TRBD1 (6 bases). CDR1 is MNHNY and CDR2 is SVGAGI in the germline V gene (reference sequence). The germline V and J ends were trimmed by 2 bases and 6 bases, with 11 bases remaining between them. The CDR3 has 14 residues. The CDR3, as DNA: TGTGCCAGCAGTTACCAGGGGTCGAGTCAGCCCCAGCATTTT. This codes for CASSYQGSSQPQHF.

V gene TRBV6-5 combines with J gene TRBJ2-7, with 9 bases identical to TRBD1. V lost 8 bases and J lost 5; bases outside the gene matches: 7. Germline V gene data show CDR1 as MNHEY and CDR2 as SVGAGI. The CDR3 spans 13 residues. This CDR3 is CASGGTGSHEQYF. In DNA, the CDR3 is TGTGCCAGCGGGGGGACAGGGTCCCACGAGCAGTACTTC.

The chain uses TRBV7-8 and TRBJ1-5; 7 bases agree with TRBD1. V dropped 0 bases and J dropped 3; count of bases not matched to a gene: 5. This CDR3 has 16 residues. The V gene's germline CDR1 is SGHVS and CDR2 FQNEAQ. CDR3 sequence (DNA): TGTGCCAGCAGCTTAGCGGAGGGGACAGTCAATCAGCCCCAGCATTTT. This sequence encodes CASSLAEGTVNQPQHF.

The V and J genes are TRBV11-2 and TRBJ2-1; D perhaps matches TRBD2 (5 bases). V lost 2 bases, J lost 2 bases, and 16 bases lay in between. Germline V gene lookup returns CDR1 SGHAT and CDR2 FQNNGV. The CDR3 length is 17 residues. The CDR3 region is CASSLHLPGSPYNEQFF. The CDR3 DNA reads TGTGCCAGCAGCTTACATCTTCCGGGGAGTCCCTACAATGAGCAGTTCTTC. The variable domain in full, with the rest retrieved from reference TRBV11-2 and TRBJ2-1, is EAGVAQSPRYKIIEKRQSVAFWCNPISGHATLYWYQQILGQGPKLLIQFQNNGVVDDSQLPKDRFSAERLKGVDSTLKIQPAKLEDSAVYLCASSLHLPGSPYNEQFFGPGTRLTVL.

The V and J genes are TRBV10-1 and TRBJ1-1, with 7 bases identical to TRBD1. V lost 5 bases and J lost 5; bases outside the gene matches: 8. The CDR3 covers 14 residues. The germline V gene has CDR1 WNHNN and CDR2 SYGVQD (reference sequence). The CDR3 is CASSFRQGSTEAFF. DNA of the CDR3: TGCGCCAGCAGTTTCAGACAGGGTTCGACTGAAGCTTTCTTT.

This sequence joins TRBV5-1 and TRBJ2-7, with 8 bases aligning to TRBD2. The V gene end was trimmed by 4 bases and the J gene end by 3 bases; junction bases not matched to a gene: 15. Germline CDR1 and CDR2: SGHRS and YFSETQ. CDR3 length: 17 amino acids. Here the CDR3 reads CASSGGTGSGSSYEQYF. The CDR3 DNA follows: TGCGCCAGCAGCGGCGGGACTGGGAGCGGGAGTAGCTACGAGCAGTACTTC.

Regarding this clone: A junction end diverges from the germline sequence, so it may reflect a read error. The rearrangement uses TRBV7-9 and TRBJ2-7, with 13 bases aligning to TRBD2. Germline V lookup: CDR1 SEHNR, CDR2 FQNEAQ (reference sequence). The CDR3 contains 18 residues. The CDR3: CSSSPPGLAGVEGYEQYF. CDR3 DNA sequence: TGTTCCAGCAGCCCCCCCGGACTAGCGGGAGTAGAGGGCTACGAGCAGTACTTC.